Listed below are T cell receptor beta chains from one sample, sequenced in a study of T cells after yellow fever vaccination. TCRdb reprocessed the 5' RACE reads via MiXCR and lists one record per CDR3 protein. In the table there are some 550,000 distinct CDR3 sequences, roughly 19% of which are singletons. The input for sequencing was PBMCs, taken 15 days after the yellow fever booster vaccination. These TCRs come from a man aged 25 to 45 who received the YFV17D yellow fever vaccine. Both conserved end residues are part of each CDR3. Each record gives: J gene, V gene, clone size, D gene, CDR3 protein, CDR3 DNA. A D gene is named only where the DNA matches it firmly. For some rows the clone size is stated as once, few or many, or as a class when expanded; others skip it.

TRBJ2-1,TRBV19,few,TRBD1,CASVPRAGTGPSAQFF,TGTGCCAGTGTGCCCAGGGCCGGGACAGGTCCATCTGCCCAATTCTTC
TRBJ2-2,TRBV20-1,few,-,CSARALVNTGELFF,TGCAGTGCTAGAGCACTAGTAAACACCGGGGAGCTGTTTTTT
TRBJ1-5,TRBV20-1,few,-,CSATIAGVGNQPQHF,TGCAGTGCAACTATCGCAGGGGTTGGCAATCAGCCCCAGCATTTT
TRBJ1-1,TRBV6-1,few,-,CASRADNLNTEAFF,TGTGCCAGCAGAGCGGACAACTTGAACACTGAAGCTTTCTTT
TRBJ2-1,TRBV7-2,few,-,CASSLGGTPMEQFF,TGTGCCAGCAGCTTGGGAGGCACTCCAATGGAGCAGTTCTTC
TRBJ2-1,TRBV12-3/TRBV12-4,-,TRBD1,CASSLADRGPMGQFF,TGTGCCAGCAGTTTAGCGGACAGGGGACCCATGGGGCAGTTCTTC
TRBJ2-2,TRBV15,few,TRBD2,CATSKAGTSGYTGELFF,TGTGCCACCAGCAAGGCCGGGACTAGCGGTTACACCGGGGAGCTGTTTTTT
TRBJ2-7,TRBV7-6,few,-,CASSLVISDEQYF,TGTGCCAGCAGCTTAGTCATAAGCGACGAGCAGTACTTC
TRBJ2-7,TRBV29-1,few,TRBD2,CSVVLAGAYEQYF,TGCAGCGTTGTTCTAGCGGGAGCCTACGAGCAGTACTTC
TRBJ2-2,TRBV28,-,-,CASRPLGQAVTGELFF,TGTGCCAGCCGCCCCCTGGGGCAGGCTGTCACCGGGGAGCTGTTTTTT
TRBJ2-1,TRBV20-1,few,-,CSARRRDEQFF,TGCAGTGCTAGACGGCGGGATGAGCAGTTCTTC
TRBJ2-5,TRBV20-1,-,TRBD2,CSARLAGIETQYF,TGCAGTGCTAGACTAGCGGGAATCGAGACCCAGTACTTC
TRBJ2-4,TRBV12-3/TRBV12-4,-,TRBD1,CASSVGQGQYF,TGTGCCAGCAGTGTTGGACAGGGGCAGTACTTC
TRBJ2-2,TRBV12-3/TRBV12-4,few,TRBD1,CASSRSGTGATGELFF,TGTGCCAGCAGTCGTTCGGGGACAGGGGCCACCGGGGAGCTGTTTTTT
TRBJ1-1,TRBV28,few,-,CASSPTAGGAFF,TGTGCCAGCAGTCCCACAGCAGGCGGGGCTTTCTTT
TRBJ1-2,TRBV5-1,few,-,CASSLQEGYGYTF,TGCGCCAGCAGCCTGCAGGAGGGCTATGGCTACACCTTC
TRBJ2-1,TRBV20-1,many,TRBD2,CSAPAGDRFYNEQFF,TGCAGTGCCCCAGCGGGGGATCGTTTCTACAATGAGCAGTTCTTC
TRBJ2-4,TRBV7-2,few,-,CASSEVPPGLPNIQYF,TGTGCCAGCAGCGAGGTGCCGCCGGGATTGCCAAACATTCAGTACTTC
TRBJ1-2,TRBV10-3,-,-,CAINPDRSNYGYTF,TGTGCCATCAACCCTGACAGGTCTAACTATGGCTACACCTTC
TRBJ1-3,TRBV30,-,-,CAWSVRGSGNTIYF,TGTGCCTGGAGTGTAAGGGGTTCTGGAAACACCATATATTTT
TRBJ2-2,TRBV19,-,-,CASREKTTGELFF,TGTGCCAGCCGGGAGAAGACCACCGGGGAGCTGTTTTTT
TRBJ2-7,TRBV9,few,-,CASSPGLLETYEQYF,TGTGCCAGCAGCCCAGGACTACTAGAAACCTACGAGCAGTACTTC
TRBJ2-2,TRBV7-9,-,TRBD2,CALAGNTGELFF,TGTGCCTTAGCGGGAAACACCGGGGAGCTGTTTTTT
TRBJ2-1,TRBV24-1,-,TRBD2,CATSDLLREHEQFF,TGTGCCACCAGTGATTTATTGCGGGAGCATGAGCAGTTCTTC
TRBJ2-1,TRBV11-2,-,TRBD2,CASSYSAGVGNEQFF,TGTGCCAGCAGCTACTCAGCGGGAGTTGGGAATGAGCAGTTCTTC
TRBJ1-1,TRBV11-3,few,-,CASSSSGTEAFF,TGTGCCAGCAGCTCCAGCGGCACTGAAGCTTTCTTT
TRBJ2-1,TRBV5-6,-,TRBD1,CASSLAGQGSLVEQFF,TGTGCCAGCAGCTTGGCGGGACAGGGATCTCTTGTGGAGCAGTTCTTC
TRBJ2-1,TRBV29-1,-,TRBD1,CSVAGGTGGINEQFF,TGCAGCGTTGCCGGCGGGACAGGGGGTATCAATGAGCAGTTCTTC
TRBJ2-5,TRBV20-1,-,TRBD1,CCARGPGTGVFVYQETQYF,TGCTGTGCTAGAGGTCCCGGGACAGGGGTCTTTGTTTACCAAGAGACCCAGTACTTC
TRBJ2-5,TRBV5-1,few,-,CASTPEWAGRETQYF,TGCGCCAGCACCCCAGAGTGGGCAGGGCGAGAGACCCAGTACTTC
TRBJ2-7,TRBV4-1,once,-,CASSQVSANYEQYF,TGCGCCAGCAGCCAAGTCAGCGCCAACTACGAGCAGTACTTC
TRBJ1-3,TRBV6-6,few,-,CASTLGIGNTIYF,TGTGCCAGCACCCTTGGGATTGGAAACACCATATATTTT
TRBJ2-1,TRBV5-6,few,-,CATSFGSEDNEQFF,TGTGCCACCAGTTTCGGCAGTGAGGACAATGAGCAGTTCTTC